The 20 T cell receptor beta chains given below trace back to one sample, sequenced in a study of long-term antiretroviral therapy in people with HIV. The libraries were made with immunoSEQ v3.0 at survey level. TCRdb keeps only in-frame clones here, not all; method: immunoSEQ multiplex PCR. The sample holds roughly 17,000 clones; roughly 90% are singletons and the top ten take approximately 8.7%. Sequences were derived from unsorted PBMCs, sampled 0.3 years after starting antiretroviral therapy. The receptors shown here come from a man between 60 and 70 years old with HIV.

The rearrangement links TRBV5-1 to TRBJ1-6; tentative D call: TRBD1 (6 bases). V lost 0 bases and J 6 bases, leaving 13 bases between the germline ends. Germline V gives CDR1 SGHRS, CDR2 YFSETQ. The CDR3 has 16 residues. In nucleotides, the CDR3 is TGCGCCAGCAGCTTGGGTTGGGGGGCAAGTAATTCACCCCTCCACTTT. Encoded protein: CASSLGWGASNSPLHF.

The chain uses TRBV28 and TRBJ1-2; 9 bases are shared with TRBD1. Germline trimming cut 6 bases from V and 2 bases from J; bases unmatched to any gene: 10. The CDR3 is made up of 16 amino acids. From germline, CDR1 is MDHEN and CDR2 SYDVKM. The DNA of the CDR3 is TGTGCCAGCAGACTAGGGGGACAGGGATGGAACTATGGCTACACCTTC. This codes for CASRLGGQGWNYGYTF.

The chain has TRBV19 and TRBJ2-7; D is tentatively TRBD1 or TRBD2 (5 bases each). The CDR3 runs to 13 residues. Trimming removed 5 bases from V and 2 bases from J, with 10 bases in between. Per the germline V gene, CDR1 is LNHDA and CDR2 is SQIVND (reference sequence). CDR3 coding DNA: TGTGCCAGTAGTTTTGGGACGGCCTACGAGCAGTACTTC. Translating gives CASSFGTAYEQYF.

This chain joins TRBV4-1 and TRBJ2-7; TRBD2 might be the D (5 bases). This CDR3 has 12 amino acids. CDR1 is MGHRA and CDR2 is YSYEKL in the germline V gene. The ends were cut back, 1 base at V and 9 bases at J, with 10 bases in the middle. CDR3 DNA: TGCGCCAGCAGCCAAGGGCTAGCTGTGCAGTACTTC. This sequence encodes CASSQGLAVQYF.

The chain has TRBV28 and TRBJ2-7; D remains unclear. CDR3 length: 12 amino acids. Trimming removed 4 bases at V and 7 bases at J, with 11 bases between. Germline V gene lookup returns CDR1 MDHEN and CDR2 SYDVKM. The CDR3 bases are TGTGCCAGCAGTTCCTCCGCGACTGAGCAGTACTTC. Translating gives CASSSSATEQYF. Variable domain in full (rest from reference TRBV28 and TRBJ2-7): DVKVTQSSRYLVKRTGEKVFLECVQDMDHENMFWYRQDPGLGLRLIYFSYDVKMKEKGDIPEGYSVSREKKERFSLILESASTNQTSMYLCASSSSATEQYFGPGTRLTVT.

The chain is built from TRBV7-2 and TRBJ1-2; D remains ambiguous. V was clipped by 6 bases and J by 8 bases, with 13 bases between them. CDR1 SGHTA and CDR2 FQGNSA come from the germline V gene. The CDR3 extends over 12 amino acids. The DNA for the CDR3 is TGTGCCAGCAGACGCGAGAAAGGAGGCTACACCTTC. It specifies CASRREKGGYTF.

The chain is built from TRBV7-8 and TRBJ1-2, with a weak D call TRBD1 (5 bases). CDR3 length equals 15 residues. Trimming took 1 base from V and 4 from J, leaving 13 bases between them. Germline V gene lookup returns CDR1 SGHVS and CDR2 FQNEAQ. In nucleotides, the CDR3 is TGTGCCAGCAGCTTAGAAAGGGACGTAGGCTATGGCTACACCTTC. This codes for CASSLERDVGYGYTF.

The rearrangement uses TRBV6-1 and TRBJ1-5; D uncertain. Germline V gene data show CDR1 as MNHNS and CDR2 as SASEGT. V was cut by 2 bases and J by 4 bases, with 9 bases left in between. CDR3 length equals 14 residues. The CDR3 DNA follows: TGTGCCAGCAGTGAATCTAAAGATAATCAGCCCCAGCATTTT. The encoded protein is CASSESKDNQPQHF.

The rearrangement links TRBV19 to TRBJ2-5; 8 nucleotides line up with TRBD1. This CDR3 is built from 17 residues. CDR1 and CDR2 from the germline V gene are LNHDA and SQIVND (reference sequence). The J segment lost 2 bases and the V segment lost 5 bases, leaving 13 bases of the junction unmatched. DNA for the CDR3: TGTGCCAGTAGTGCCGCCCGACAGGGGATCAGACAAGAGACCCAGTACTTC. Encoded protein: CASSAARQGIRQETQYF.

DNA for the CDR3: TGTGCCTGGAGTTACCAGAGGTTCGAGCAGTACTTC. It codes for CAWSYQRFEQYF. The chain uses TRBV30 and TRBJ2-7; no definite D call. The CDR3 has 12 residues. CDR1 and CDR2 from the germline V gene are GTSNPN and SVGIG (reference sequence). The germline V and J ends were trimmed by 2 bases and 6 bases, with 11 bases remaining between them.

This chain joins TRBV5-5 and TRBJ2-7, with 11 bases matching TRBD2. Germline CDR1 is SGHKS and CDR2 is YYEKEE (reference sequence). The CDR3 is 16 amino acids. The V gene end was trimmed by 0 bases and the J gene end by 3 bases; junction bases not matched to a gene: 5. Here the CDR3 reads CASSLEALAGVYEQYF. The DNA of the CDR3 is TGTGCCAGCAGCTTGGAGGCACTAGCGGGAGTCTACGAGCAGTACTTC.

J is TRBJ1-1 and V is TRBV18, with D possibly TRBD1 on 6 matching bases. The length of the CDR3 is 12 residues. V was cut by 4 bases and J by 11 bases, with 14 bases left in between. Looked up from germline, CDR1 is KGHSH and CDR2 is LQKENI. CDR3 sequence (DNA): TGTGCCAGCTCACGGGGAACAGGGACTGCTTTCTTT. It translates to CASSRGTGTAFF.

The chain recombines TRBV5-4 with TRBJ2-5; TRBD2 matches 13 bases. The CDR3 spans 15 residues. Trimming removed 5 bases from V and 2 bases from J; junction bases left unmatched: 3. The germline gives CDR1 SGHNT, CDR2 YYREEE (reference sequence). The CDR3 loop is CASRTGLAGQETQYF. The CDR3 DNA follows: TGTGCCAGCAGAACGGGACTAGCGGGGCAAGAGACCCAGTACTTC.

V gene TRBV7-2 combines with J gene TRBJ1-1; D might be TRBD1 (6 bases). Germline assignment: CDR1 SGHTA and CDR2 FQGNSA. This CDR3 has 15 amino acids. V lost 2 bases and J lost 6, with 16 bases in between. The CDR3 is CASSLQGPEVSEAFF. Here the CDR3 DNA reads TGTGCCAGCAGCTTACAGGGGCCTGAGGTCTCTGAAGCTTTCTTT.

The chain uses TRBV7-9 and TRBJ2-7; D is unresolved. This CDR3 region has 13 residues. V lost 2 bases, J lost 5 bases, and 10 bases lay in between. CDR1 is SEHNR, CDR2 FQNEAQ, per germline (reference sequence). In nucleotides, the CDR3 is TGTGCCAGCAGCTTAAAAATAATCAACGAGCAGTACTTC. This gives the protein CASSLKIINEQYF.

V usage is TRBV5-1 and J usage is TRBJ1-5, with D perhaps matching TRBD1 (5 bases). CDR1 is SGHRS and CDR2 is YFSETQ in the germline V gene. Trimming left V 2 bases short and J 4 bases short, with 13 bases between. The CDR3 length is 15 residues. CDR3 sequence (DNA): TGCGCCAGCAGCTTAGGGGTTACCCCTAATCAGCCCCAGCATTTT. Protein product: CASSLGVTPNQPQHF.

The CDR3, as DNA: TGTGCCAGCAGCTTAAGCCCAGGGGAAAAGCAGTACTTC. Translated, it gives CASSLSPGEKQYF. This rearrangement joins TRBV7-3 to TRBJ2-7, with D perhaps matching TRBD1 (6 bases). CDR1 and CDR2 (germline): SGHTA, FQGTGA. The V end was cut by 1 base, the J end by 8 bases, with 12 bases between. This CDR3 comprises 13 residues.

J is TRBJ2-1 and V is TRBV19, with TRBD2 matching 10 bases. The CDR3 has 14 residues. Germline V gives CDR1 LNHDA, CDR2 SQIVND (reference sequence). The trim removed 2 bases at V and 10 bases at J, leaving 5 bases unmatched. Here the CDR3 reads CASSIQLAGSEQFF. CDR3 bases: TGTGCCAGTAGTATACAACTAGCGGGAAGCGAGCAGTTCTTC.

The chain uses TRBV25-1 and TRBJ2-7; 12 bases agree with TRBD2. This CDR3 is 17 amino acids long. CDR1 MGHDK and CDR2 SYGVNS come from the germline V gene. Trimming cost V 3 bases and J 6 bases; bases outside gene matches: 12. The CDR3 region has the DNA TGTGCCAGCAGTGAGCGGGGGAGACTAGCGGGGGCGGGCGAGCAGTACTTC. Its translation is CASSERGRLAGAGEQYF.

J is TRBJ1-3 and V is TRBV18; D is ambiguous. The germline V and J ends were trimmed by 6 bases and 0 bases, with 12 bases remaining between them. This CDR3 region has 15 residues. Germline loops: CDR1 KGHSH, CDR2 LQKENI. The CDR3 nucleotides read TGTGCCAGCTCGCCCGGAGGAATCTCTGGAAACACCATATATTTT. This encodes CASSPGGISGNTIYF.